This TCR beta chain is drawn from a study of beta chain features in type 1 diabetes. Overall study results and limits: When VDJ junctions were examined, type 1 diabetes patients showed fewer insertions and more deletions. Resolution of whether HLA type affects TCRB rearrangement was not achieved here.

Germline CDR1 and CDR2: ENHRY and SYGVKD. The CDR3 loop spans 16 amino acids. The ends lost 5 bases at V and 5 bases at J; junction bases unmatched: 4. Remarks on this clone: Antigen specificity is unknown.

Reverse transcribing all isolated RNA meant expressed TCRB transcripts were sequenced. Measured with immunoSEQ multiplex PCR; TCRdb has only the in-frame clones, and not every one. The sample has roughly 370,000 clones, about 15% seen once. This sequence joins TRBV10-3 and TRBJ2-1, with TRBD2 identical over 15 bases. The sample taken for sequencing was naive CD4+ T cells from blood. The sequence came from a man under 40 in good health. CDR3 sequence (DNA): TGTGCCATCAGTACGGGACTAGCGGGAGGCCACAATGAGCAGTTCTTC. It specifies CAISTGLAGGHNEQFF.